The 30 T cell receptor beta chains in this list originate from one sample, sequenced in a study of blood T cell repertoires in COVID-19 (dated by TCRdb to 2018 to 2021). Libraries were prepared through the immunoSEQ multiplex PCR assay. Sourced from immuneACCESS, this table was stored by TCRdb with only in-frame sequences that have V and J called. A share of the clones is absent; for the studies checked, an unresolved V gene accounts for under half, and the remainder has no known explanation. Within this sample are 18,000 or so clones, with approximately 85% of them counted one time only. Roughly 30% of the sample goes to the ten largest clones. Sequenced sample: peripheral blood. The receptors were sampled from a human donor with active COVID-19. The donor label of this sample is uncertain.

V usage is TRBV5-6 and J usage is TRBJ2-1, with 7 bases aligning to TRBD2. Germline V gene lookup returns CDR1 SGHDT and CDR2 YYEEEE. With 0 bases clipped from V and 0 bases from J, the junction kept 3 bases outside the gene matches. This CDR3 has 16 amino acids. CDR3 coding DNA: TGTGCCAGCAGCTTGGAAGCGGGAAGCTCCTACAATGAGCAGTTCTTC. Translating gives CASSLEAGSSYNEQFF.

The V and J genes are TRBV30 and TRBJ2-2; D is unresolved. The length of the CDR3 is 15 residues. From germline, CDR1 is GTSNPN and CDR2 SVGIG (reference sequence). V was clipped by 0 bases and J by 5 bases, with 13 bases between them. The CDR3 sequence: CAWSVLTAATGELFF. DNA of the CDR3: TGTGCCTGGAGTGTACTGACGGCGGCTACCGGGGAGCTGTTTTTT.

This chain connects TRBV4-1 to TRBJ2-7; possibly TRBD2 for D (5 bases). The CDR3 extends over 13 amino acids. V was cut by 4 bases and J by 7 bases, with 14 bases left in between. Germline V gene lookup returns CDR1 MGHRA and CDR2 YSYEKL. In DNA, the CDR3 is TGCGCCAGCAGCCCCCAGGACTGGGGAGAGCAGTACTTC. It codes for CASSPQDWGEQYF.

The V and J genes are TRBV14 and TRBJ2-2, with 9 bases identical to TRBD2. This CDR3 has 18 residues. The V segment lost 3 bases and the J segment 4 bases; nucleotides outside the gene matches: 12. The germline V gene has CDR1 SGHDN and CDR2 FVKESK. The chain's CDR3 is CASSHLRSGRFATGELFF. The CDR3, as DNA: TGTGCCAGCAGCCATCTACGGAGCGGGAGGTTCGCCACCGGGGAGCTGTTTTTT.

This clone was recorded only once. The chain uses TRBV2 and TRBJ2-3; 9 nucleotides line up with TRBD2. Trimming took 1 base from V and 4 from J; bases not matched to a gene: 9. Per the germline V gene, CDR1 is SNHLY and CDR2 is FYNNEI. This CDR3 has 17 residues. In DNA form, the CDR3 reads TGTGCCAGCAGTGAAGTTCCTAGCGGGGATCAGGCAGATACGCAGTATTTT. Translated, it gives CASSEVPSGDQADTQYF.

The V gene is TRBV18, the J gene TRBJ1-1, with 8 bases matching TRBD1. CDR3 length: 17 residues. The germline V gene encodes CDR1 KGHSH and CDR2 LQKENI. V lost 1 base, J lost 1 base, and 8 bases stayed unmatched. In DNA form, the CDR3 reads TGTGCCAGCTCACCACGATTACGGACAGGGCAGAACACTGAAGCTTTCTTT. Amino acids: CASSPRLRTGQNTEAFF.

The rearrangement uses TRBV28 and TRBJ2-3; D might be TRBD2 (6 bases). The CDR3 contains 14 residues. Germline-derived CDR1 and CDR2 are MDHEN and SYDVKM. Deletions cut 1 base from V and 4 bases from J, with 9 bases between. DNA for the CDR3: TGTGCCAGCAGTTTATCTGGGGAGGCAGATACGCAGTATTTT. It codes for CASSLSGEADTQYF.

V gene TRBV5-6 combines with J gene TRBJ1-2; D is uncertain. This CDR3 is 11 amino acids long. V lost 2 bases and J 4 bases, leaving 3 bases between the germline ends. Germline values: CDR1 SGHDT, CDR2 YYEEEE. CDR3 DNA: TGTGCCAGCAGCTTTATCTATGGCTACACCTTC. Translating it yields CASSFIYGYTF.

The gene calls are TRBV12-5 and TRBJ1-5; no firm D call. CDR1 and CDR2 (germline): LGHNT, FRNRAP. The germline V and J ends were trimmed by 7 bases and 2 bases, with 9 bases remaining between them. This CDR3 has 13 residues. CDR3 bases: TGTGCTAGTGCTCTCGGGGGCAATCAGCCCCAGCATTTT. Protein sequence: CASALGGNQPQHF. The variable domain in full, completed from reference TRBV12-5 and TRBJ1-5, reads DARVTQTPRHKVTEMGQEVTMRCQPILGHNTVFWYRQTMMQGLELLAYFRNRAPLDDSGMPKDRFSAEMPDATLATLKIQPSEPRDSAVYFCASALGGNQPQHFGDGTRLSIL.

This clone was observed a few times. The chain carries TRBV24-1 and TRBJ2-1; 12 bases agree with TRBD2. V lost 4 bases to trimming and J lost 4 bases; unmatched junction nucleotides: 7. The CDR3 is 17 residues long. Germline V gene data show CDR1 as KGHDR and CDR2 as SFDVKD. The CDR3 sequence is CATSDATSGGHYNEQFF. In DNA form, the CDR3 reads TGTGCCACCAGTGACGCGACTAGCGGGGGCCATTACAATGAGCAGTTCTTC.

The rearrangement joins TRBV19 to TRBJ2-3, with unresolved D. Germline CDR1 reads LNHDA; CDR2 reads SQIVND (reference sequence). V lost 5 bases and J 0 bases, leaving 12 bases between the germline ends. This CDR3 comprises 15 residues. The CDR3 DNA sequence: TGTGCCAGTAGTCTTGGTGACTCTAGCACAGATACGCAGTATTTT. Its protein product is CASSLGDSSTDTQYF.

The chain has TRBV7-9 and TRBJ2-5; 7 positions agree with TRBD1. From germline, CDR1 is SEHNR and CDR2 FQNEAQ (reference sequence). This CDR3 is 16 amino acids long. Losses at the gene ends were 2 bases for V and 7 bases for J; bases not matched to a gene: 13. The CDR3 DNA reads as TGTGCCAGCAGCTTACGGCAGGGGGTGGGAGAAGGGACCCAGTACTTC. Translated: CASSLRQGVGEGTQYF.

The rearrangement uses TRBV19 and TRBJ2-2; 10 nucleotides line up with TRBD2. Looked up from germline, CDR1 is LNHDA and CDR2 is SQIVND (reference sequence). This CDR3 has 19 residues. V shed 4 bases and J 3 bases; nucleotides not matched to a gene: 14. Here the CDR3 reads CASSTGLAGVMAYTGELFF. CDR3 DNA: TGTGCCAGTAGTACGGGGCTAGCGGGAGTCATGGCGTACACCGGGGAGCTGTTTTTT. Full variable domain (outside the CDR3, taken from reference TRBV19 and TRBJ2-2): DGGITQSPKYLFRKEGQNVTLSCEQNLNHDAMYWYRQDPGQGLRLIYYSQIVNDFQKGDIAEGYSVSREKKESFPLTVTSAQKNPTAFYLCASSTGLAGVMAYTGELFFGEGSRLTVL.

This CDR3 reads CASSFGQAADTQYF. CDR3 sequence (DNA): TGCGCCAGCAGCTTTGGACAGGCGGCAGATACGCAGTATTTT. The V gene is TRBV5-1, the J gene TRBJ2-3, with TRBD1 matching 7 bases. The CDR3 runs to 14 residues. Germline trimming cut 2 bases from V and 4 bases from J; bases unmatched to any gene: 4. The germline V gene has CDR1 SGHRS and CDR2 YFSETQ.

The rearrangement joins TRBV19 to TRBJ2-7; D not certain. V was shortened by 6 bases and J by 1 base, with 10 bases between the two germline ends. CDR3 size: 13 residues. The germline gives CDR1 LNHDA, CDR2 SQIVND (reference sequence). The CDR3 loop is CASRYPTSYEQYF. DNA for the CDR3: TGTGCCAGTAGATACCCGACATCCTACGAGCAGTACTTC. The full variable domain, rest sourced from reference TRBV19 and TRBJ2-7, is DGGITQSPKYLFRKEGQNVTLSCEQNLNHDAMYWYRQDPGQGLRLIYYSQIVNDFQKGDIAEGYSVSREKKESFPLTVTSAQKNPTAFYLCASRYPTSYEQYFGPGTRLTVT.

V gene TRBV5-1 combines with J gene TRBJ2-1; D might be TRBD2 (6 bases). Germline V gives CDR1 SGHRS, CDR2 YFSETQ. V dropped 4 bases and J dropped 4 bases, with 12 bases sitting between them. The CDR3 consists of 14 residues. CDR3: CASSLSGRYNEQFF. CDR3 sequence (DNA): TGCGCCAGCAGCCTGTCGGGGAGGTACAATGAGCAGTTCTTC. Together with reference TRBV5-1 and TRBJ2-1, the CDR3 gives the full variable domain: KAGVTQTPRYLIKTRGQQVTLSCSPISGHRSVSWYQQTPGQGLQFLFEYFSETQRNKGNFPGRFSGRQFSNSRSEMNVSTLELGDSALYLCASSLSGRYNEQFFGPGTRLTVL.

CDR3 in amino acids: CASSPSGSSYNEQFF. CDR3 coding DNA: TGCGCCAGCAGCCCCAGCGGGAGCTCCTACAATGAGCAGTTCTTC. This sequence joins TRBV5-1 and TRBJ2-1; 8 bases line up with TRBD2. Germline loops: CDR1 SGHRS, CDR2 YFSETQ. The CDR3 is made up of 15 amino acids. V lost 4 bases, J lost 0 bases, and 3 bases stayed unmatched.

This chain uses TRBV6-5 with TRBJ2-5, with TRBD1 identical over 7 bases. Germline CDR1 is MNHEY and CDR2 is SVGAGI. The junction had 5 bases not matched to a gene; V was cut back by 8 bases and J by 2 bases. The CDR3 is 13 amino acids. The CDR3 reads CASGTGQQETQYF. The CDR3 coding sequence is TGTGCCAGCGGTACGGGACAGCAAGAGACCCAGTACTTC.

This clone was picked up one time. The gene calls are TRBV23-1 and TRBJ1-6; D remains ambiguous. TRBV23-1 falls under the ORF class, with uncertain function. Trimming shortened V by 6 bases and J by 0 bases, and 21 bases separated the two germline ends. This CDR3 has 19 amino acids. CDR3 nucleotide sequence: TGCGCCAGCAGCCATTTGCCCCCCAAAGTTAGCTCCTATAATTCACCCCTCCACTTT. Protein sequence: CASSHLPPKVSSYNSPLHF.

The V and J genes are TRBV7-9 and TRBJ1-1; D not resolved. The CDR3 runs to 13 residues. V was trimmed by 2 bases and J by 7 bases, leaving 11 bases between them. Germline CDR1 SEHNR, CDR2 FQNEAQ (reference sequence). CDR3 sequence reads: CASSLMSQNEAFF. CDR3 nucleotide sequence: TGTGCCAGCAGCTTAATGTCCCAAAATGAAGCTTTCTTT.

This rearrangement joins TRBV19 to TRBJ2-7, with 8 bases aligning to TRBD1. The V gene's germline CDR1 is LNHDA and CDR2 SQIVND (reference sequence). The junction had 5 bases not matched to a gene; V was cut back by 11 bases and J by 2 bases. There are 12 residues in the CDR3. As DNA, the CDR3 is TGTGCCTCACAGGGGGAAGCCTACGAGCAGTACTTC. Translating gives CASQGEAYEQYF.

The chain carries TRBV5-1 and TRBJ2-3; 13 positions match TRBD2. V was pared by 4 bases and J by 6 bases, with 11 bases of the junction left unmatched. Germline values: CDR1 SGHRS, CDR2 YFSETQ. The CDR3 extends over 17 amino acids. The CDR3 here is CASSRTSGGGFWDTQYF. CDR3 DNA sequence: TGCGCCAGCAGCAGGACTAGCGGGGGAGGATTTTGGGATACGCAGTATTTT.

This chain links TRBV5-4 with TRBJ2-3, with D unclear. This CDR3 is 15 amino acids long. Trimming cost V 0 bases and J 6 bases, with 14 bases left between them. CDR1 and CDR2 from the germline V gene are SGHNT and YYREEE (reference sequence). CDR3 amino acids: CASSLASSYRDTQYF. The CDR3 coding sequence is TGTGCCAGCAGCTTGGCCTCTAGTTATAGGGATACGCAGTATTTT.

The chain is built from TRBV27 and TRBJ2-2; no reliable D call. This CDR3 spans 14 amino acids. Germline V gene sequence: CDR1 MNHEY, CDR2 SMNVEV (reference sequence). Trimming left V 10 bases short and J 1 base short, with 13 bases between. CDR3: CATSLDWNTGELFF. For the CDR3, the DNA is TGTGCCACCTCGCTCGACTGGAACACCGGGGAGCTGTTTTTT.

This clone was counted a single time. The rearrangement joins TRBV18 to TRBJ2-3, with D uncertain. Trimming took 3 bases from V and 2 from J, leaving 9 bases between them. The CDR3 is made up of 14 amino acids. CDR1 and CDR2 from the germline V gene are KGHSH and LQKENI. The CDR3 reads CASSPNSPTDTQYF. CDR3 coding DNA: TGTGCCAGCTCACCTAACAGCCCCACAGATACGCAGTATTTT. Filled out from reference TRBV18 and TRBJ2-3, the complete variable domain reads NAGVMQNPRHLVRRRGQEARLRCSPMKGHSHVYWYRQLPEEGLKFMVYLQKENIIDESGMPKERFSAEFPKEGPSILRIQQVVRGDSAAYFCASSPNSPTDTQYFGPGTRLTVL.

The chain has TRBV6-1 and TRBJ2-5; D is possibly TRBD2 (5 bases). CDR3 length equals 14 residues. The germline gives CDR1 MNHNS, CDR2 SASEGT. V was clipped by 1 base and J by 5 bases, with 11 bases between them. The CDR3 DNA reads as TGTGCCAGCAGTGAAGGTCCCAGAGGGGAGACCCAGTACTTC. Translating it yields CASSEGPRGETQYF.

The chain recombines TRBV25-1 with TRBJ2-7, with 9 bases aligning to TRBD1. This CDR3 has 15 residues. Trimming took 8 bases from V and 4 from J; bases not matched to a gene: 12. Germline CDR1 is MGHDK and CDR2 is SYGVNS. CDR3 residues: CASSELGDREYEQYF. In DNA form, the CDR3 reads TGTGCCAGCTCTGAGTTGGGGGACAGGGAATACGAGCAGTACTTC.

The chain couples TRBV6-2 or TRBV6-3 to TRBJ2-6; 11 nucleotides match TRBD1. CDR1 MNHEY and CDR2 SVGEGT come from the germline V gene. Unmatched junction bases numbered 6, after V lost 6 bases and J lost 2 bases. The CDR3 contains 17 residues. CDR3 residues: CASSRGQGATGANVLTF. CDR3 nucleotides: TGTGCCAGCAGCCGCGGACAGGGGGCGACTGGGGCCAACGTCCTGACTTTC.

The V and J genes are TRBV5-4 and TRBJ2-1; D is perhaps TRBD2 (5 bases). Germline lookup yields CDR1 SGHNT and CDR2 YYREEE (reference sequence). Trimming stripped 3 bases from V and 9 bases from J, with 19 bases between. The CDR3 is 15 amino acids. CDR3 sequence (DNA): TGTGCCAGCAGCTGGCGGGTGGCGGAGTTGGGTGAGCAGTTCTTC. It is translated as CASSWRVAELGEQFF.

The CDR3 is CASSQTVNYGYTF. For the CDR3, the DNA is TGTGCCAGCAGTCAGACAGTTAACTATGGCTACACCTTC. V gene TRBV12-3 or TRBV12-4 combines with J gene TRBJ1-2; weak D call: TRBD1 (5 bases). V was clipped by 5 bases and J by 1 base, with 8 bases between them. The length of the CDR3 is 13 residues.